This TCR beta chain was sequenced in a study of T cells after yellow fever vaccination. TCRdb used MiXCR to reprocess the 5' RACE reads, holding one entry per CDR3 protein. Of 70,000 to 80,000 distinct CDR3 sequences listed, more than 5.5% are singletons. Notes on the study in general: Some clonotypes were seen in both the CD4 and the CD8 compartments. These made up a small share and likely arose from convergent recombination.

Germline assignment: CDR1 LGHNA and CDR2 YSLEER. The CDR3 has 18 amino acids. The trim removed 0 bases at V and 0 bases at J, leaving 7 bases unmatched. This clonotype was detected a few times. Its antigen remains unknown. This chain connects TRBV4-3 to TRBJ2-3, with 9 positions matching TRBD2. Sequencing used CD8+ T cells sorted from PBMCs, obtained around 10 days after the first yellow fever vaccination. The sequence was collected from a young man who received the YFV17D yellow fever vaccine. The chain's CDR3 is CASSQENLAGTSTDTQYF. For the CDR3, the DNA is TGCGCCAGCAGCCAAGAGAATCTAGCGGGGACCAGCACAGATACGCAGTATTTT.